Below are 23 T cell receptor beta chains sequenced from a single sample in a study of regulatory T cells in long-lasting Graves disease. This sample's time point: newly diagnosed GD, antithyroid drugs for less than 3 months. The TCR library was made from RNA extracted from PBMCs. Arm-PCR with iRepertoire HTBI primers amplified the CDR3 regions for these TCR beta libraries. TCRdb fed the multiplex PCR reads into MiXCR, producing one record per CDR3 protein. The data contain a few hundred thousand distinct CDR3 sequences, around 15% of them singletons. This same sample was also part of a study on T cells in Graves' hyperthyroidism and ophthalmopathy.

The starting material was peripheral blood mononuclear cells (PBMCs), obtained at new diagnosis, from a patient treated with antithyroid drugs. Every receptor here comes from a woman between 18 and 29 years old with Graves disease.

There are many counts of this clonotype. This chain links TRBV28 with TRBJ2-1; D possibly corresponds to TRBD2 (5 bases). Germline CDR1 reads MDHEN; CDR2 reads SYDVKM. The CDR3 sequence is 14 residues long. V was pared by 5 bases and J by 0 bases, with 8 bases between. Written as DNA, the CDR3 is TGTGCCAGCAGTGCCGAGGGCTCCTACAATGAGCAGTTCTTC. It is translated as CASSAEGSYNEQFF.

The J gene is TRBJ2-7, the V gene TRBV5-1; 11 nucleotides line up with TRBD2. Germline CDR1 SGHRS, CDR2 YFSETQ. The CDR3 runs 15 residues. Trimming took 1 base from V and 3 from J; bases not matched to a gene: 3. The CDR3 loop reads CASSLRGTSGYEQYF. The CDR3 region has the DNA TGCGCCAGCAGCTTGAGAGGGACTAGCGGCTACGAGCAGTACTTC.

This clonotype was detected a few times. The chain combines TRBV11-3 with TRBJ1-1, with a tentative D call TRBD1 (6 bases). Germline CDR1 and CDR2: SGHNT and YENEEA. The CDR3 totals 12 residues. Trimming shortened V by 2 bases and J by 11 bases, and 12 bases separated the two germline ends. The CDR3 sequence is CASSLPGVGAFF. CDR3 sequence (DNA): TGTGCCAGCAGCTTACCAGGGGTTGGCGCTTTCTTT.

A word on this clonotype: This sequence may be a read error, since a much larger clone differs from it by one base. This sequence joins TRBV6-1 and TRBJ1-5, with D maybe TRBD1 (6 bases). Between the trimmed V and J ends, which lost 5 bases and 1 base, there was a span of 15 bases. CDR3 length: 16 residues. Per the germline V gene, CDR1 is MNHNS and CDR2 is SASEGT. This CDR3 reads CASSYVGGRSNQPQHF. The CDR3 nucleotides read TGTGCCAGCAGTTACGTCGGGGGGCGAAGCAATCAGCCCCAGCATTTT.

This clonotype was found many times. The gene calls are TRBV6-2 or TRBV6-3 and TRBJ2-1, with 15 positions matching TRBD2. With V trimmed by 1 base and J by 1 base, 8 bases remained unmatched. The CDR3 has 20 residues. The germline V gene has CDR1 MNHEY and CDR2 SVGEGT. CDR3 loop: CASSYLPGTSGRQSYNEQFF. The CDR3 bases are TGTGCCAGCAGTTACTTACCCGGGACTAGCGGGAGGCAGTCCTACAATGAGCAGTTCTTC.

At least ten counts were recorded for this clonotype. V gene TRBV11-3 combines with J gene TRBJ1-2; a possible D gene is TRBD1 (6 bases). This CDR3 is 14 amino acids long. V lost 1 base, J lost 8 bases, and 14 bases lay in between. Germline lookup yields CDR1 SGHNT and CDR2 YENEEA. CDR3 DNA: TGTGCCAGCAGCTTAGGGGGCAGGACAGACGGCTACACCTTC. The encoded protein is CASSLGGRTDGYTF.

This clonotype showed up many times. The chain couples TRBV6-5 to TRBJ2-2, with TRBD1 matching 7 bases. The CDR3 extends over 16 amino acids. The ends lost 3 bases at V and 5 bases at J; junction bases unmatched: 9. Germline V gives CDR1 MNHEY, CDR2 SVGAGI. CDR3 sequence (DNA): TGTGCCAGCAGTTATTCCCCGACAGGGCAAACCGGGGAGCTGTTTTTT. It yields the protein CASSYSPTGQTGELFF.

This clonotype has a handful of counts. The chain uses TRBV7-9 and TRBJ2-2, with TRBD2 identical over 8 bases. The CDR3 has 15 residues. Germline loops: CDR1 SEHNR, CDR2 FQNEAQ (reference sequence). The ends lost 7 bases at V and 3 bases at J; junction bases unmatched: 7. CDR3 region: CASNKLAEYTGELFF. CDR3 in DNA: TGTGCCAGCAACAAACTAGCGGAGTACACCGGGGAGCTGTTTTTT.

This clonotype was seen a few times. V and J are TRBV6-2 or TRBV6-3 and TRBJ1-5; 7 bases line up with TRBD1. Germline lookup yields CDR1 MNHEY and CDR2 SVGEGT. After removal of 6 bases from V and 0 bases from J, the junction contained 8 bases not matched to a gene. CDR3 length: 16 residues. CDR3 protein: CASSLGQSNSNQPQHF. In nucleotides, the CDR3 is TGTGCCAGCAGCCTGGGACAGTCTAATAGCAATCAGCCCCAGCATTTT.

This chain links TRBV6-2 or TRBV6-3 with TRBJ1-2; D call uncertain. Per the germline V gene, CDR1 is MNHEY and CDR2 is SVGEGT. V lost 5 bases, J lost 8 bases, and 12 bases lay in between. This CDR3 spans 12 amino acids. The CDR3 loop is CASSEARGGYTF. DNA for the CDR3: TGTGCCAGCAGTGAAGCGAGAGGCGGCTACACCTTC.

The V and J genes are TRBV5-5 and TRBJ1-3, with no clear D. The germline CDR1 and CDR2 sequences are SGHKS and YYEKEE (reference sequence). The CDR3 consists of 14 residues. The V gene lost 6 bases and the J gene lost 1 base, with 11 bases spanning the gap. The CDR3 DNA follows: TGTGCCAGCAACAACGGTACTTCTGGAAACACCATATATTTT. Its translation: CASNNGTSGNTIYF.

This clonotype has just a few counts. The V gene is TRBV16, the J gene TRBJ2-7; TRBD1 matches 9 bases. In germline, CDR1 is KGHSY, CDR2 FQNENV. V lost 0 bases, J lost 3 bases, and 3 bases stayed unmatched. The CDR3 sequence is 15 residues long. In nucleotides, the CDR3 is TGTGCCAGCAGCCAATCAATGGGACAGGGCTACGAGCAGTACTTC. It specifies CASSQSMGQGYEQYF. Based on the CDR3 plus reference TRBV16 and TRBJ2-7, the full variable domain is GEEVAQTPKHLVRGEGQKAKLYCAPIKGHSYVFWYQQVLKNEFKFLISFQNENVFDETGMPKERFSAKCLPNSPCSLEIQATKLEDSAVYFCASSQSMGQGYEQYFGPGTRLTVT.

This clonotype was found many times. This rearrangement joins TRBV12-3 or TRBV12-4 to TRBJ2-5; no definite D call. V was clipped by 8 bases and J by 5 bases, with 9 bases between them. This CDR3 is built from 11 residues. The CDR3 spells CASLVTETQYF. The CDR3 nucleotides are TGTGCCAGCCTCGTTACGGAGACCCAGTACTTC.

This clonotype was recorded at least ten times. The rearrangement uses TRBV18 and TRBJ2-5; 11 bases agree with TRBD2. The CDR3 has 16 amino acids. The trim removed 2 bases at V and 2 bases at J, leaving 4 bases unmatched. CDR1 is KGHSH, CDR2 LQKENI, per germline. CDR3: CASSPYGLAGQETQYF. The CDR3 nucleotides read TGTGCCAGCTCACCATACGGACTAGCGGGTCAAGAGACCCAGTACTTC.

This clonotype was seen many times. The chain joins TRBV18 to TRBJ2-5; D not certain. CDR3 length equals 13 residues. Germline CDR1 KGHSH, CDR2 LQKENI. V dropped 1 base and J dropped 1 base, with 4 bases sitting between them. This chain's CDR3 is CASSPRSQETQYF. CDR3 in DNA: TGTGCCAGCTCACCACGTTCCCAAGAGACCCAGTACTTC. Full variable domain (missing parts from reference TRBV18 and TRBJ2-5): NAGVMQNPRHLVRRRGQEARLRCSPMKGHSHVYWYRQLPEEGLKFMVYLQKENIIDESGMPKERFSAEFPKEGPSILRIQQVVRGDSAAYFCASSPRSQETQYFGPGTRLLVL.

This clonotype came up many times. This chain joins TRBV11-2 and TRBJ2-7; D is possibly TRBD1 (6 bases). CDR1 and CDR2 from the germline V gene are SGHAT and FQNNGV. The CDR3 has 16 amino acids. Trimming pared 1 base from V and 3 bases from J, leaving 16 bases between. In nucleotides, the CDR3 is TGTGCCAGCAGCTTAGGGTACGGGACATTCGGCTACGAGCAGTACTTC. This encodes CASSLGYGTFGYEQYF.

V is TRBV5-6 and J is TRBJ1-3; 7 nucleotides align to TRBD1. The V segment lost 4 bases and the J segment 4 bases; nucleotides outside the gene matches: 8. Germline lookup yields CDR1 SGHDT and CDR2 YYEEEE. The CDR3 runs to 15 residues. CDR3 DNA: TGTGCCAGCAGCACCGCCACAGGGGCGGGAAACACCATATATTTT. This sequence encodes CASSTATGAGNTIYF.

V is TRBV4-1 and J is TRBJ1-6, with D possibly being TRBD1 (6 bases). Germline assignment: CDR1 MGHRA and CDR2 YSYEKL. With 4 bases removed from V and 6 bases from J, the gap between germline ends came to 10 bases. This CDR3 contains 14 residues. CDR3 region: CASSLGQSNSPLHF. CDR3 nucleotide sequence: TGCGCCAGCAGCCTTGGACAGAGTAATTCACCCCTCCACTTT.

As concerns this clonotype: This may come from a read error, since a much larger clone is one base off. The chain carries TRBV29-1 and TRBJ1-1, with 7 bases that match TRBD1. Trimming cost V 6 bases and J 1 base; bases outside gene matches: 8. The CDR3 is 14 amino acids. CDR1 is SQVTM, CDR2 ANQGSEA, per germline. CDR3 sequence reads: CSVAPQGGNTEAFF. CDR3 nucleotide sequence: TGCAGCGTGGCCCCCCAGGGGGGGAACACTGAAGCTTTCTTT.

This rearrangement joins TRBV12-3 or TRBV12-4 to TRBJ1-1, with no clear D. V lost 4 bases and J 1 base, leaving 13 bases between the germline ends. This CDR3 has 15 residues. Written as DNA, the CDR3 is TGTGCCAGCAGTTCTGGTAGCCCTAAGAACACTGAAGCTTTCTTT. Translated, it gives CASSSGSPKNTEAFF.

J is TRBJ2-3 and V is TRBV4-1; perhaps TRBD1 as D (6 bases). Germline CDR1 and CDR2: MGHRA and YSYEKL. The germline V and J ends were trimmed by 0 bases and 0 bases, with 16 bases remaining between them. This CDR3 is built from 18 residues. CDR3 in amino acids: CASSQDVTGFPSTDTQYF. As DNA, the CDR3 is TGCGCCAGCAGCCAAGATGTGACAGGTTTCCCTAGCACAGATACGCAGTATTTT.

This clonotype was counted between two and nine times. The chain has TRBV28 and TRBJ1-3; no clear D gene. V lost 7 bases, J lost 2 bases, and 12 bases lay in between. The CDR3 sequence is 14 residues long. CDR1 and CDR2 from the germline V gene are MDHEN and SYDVKM. The CDR3 loop is CASNLRRPGNTIYF. The CDR3, as DNA: TGTGCCAGCAACTTAAGGCGGCCTGGAAACACCATATATTTT.

Concerning this clonotype itself: This may come from a read error, since a much larger clone is one base off. The V gene is TRBV12-3 or TRBV12-4, the J gene TRBJ2-5, with D possibly being TRBD1 (6 bases). Deletions cut 8 bases from V and 5 bases from J, with 15 bases between. This CDR3 is 13 amino acids long. The CDR3 is CASGNGQRETQYF. The CDR3, as DNA: TGTGCCAGCGGCAATGGACAGAGGGAGACCCAGTACTTC.